The 32 T cell receptor beta chains given below trace back to one sample, sequenced in a study of T cells in Graves' hyperthyroidism and ophthalmopathy. Amplified TCR beta CDR3 regions derived from RNA transcripts. Initially, a first-round RT-PCR of the TCR CDR3 employed the HTBI primer set. TCRdb re-called the multiplex PCR reads with MiXCR, one entry per CDR3 protein. This table holds roughly 250,000 distinct CDR3 sequences, about a sixth found once. The sample was blood. These receptors originate from a young woman with Graves' ophthalmopathy.

Many counts were recorded for this clonotype. The rearrangement joins TRBV5-4 to TRBJ2-5; 7 bases agree with TRBD1. CDR1 is SGHNT and CDR2 is YYREEE in the germline V gene (reference sequence). Unmatched junction bases numbered 6, after V lost 4 bases and J lost 3 bases. The CDR3 has 14 amino acids. The CDR3 spells CASSPMDRKETQYF. CDR3 sequence (DNA): TGTGCCAGCAGCCCAATGGACAGGAAAGAGACCCAGTACTTC.

This clonotype came up many times. The V call is TRBV27, the J call TRBJ2-7; unclear D gene. Germline CDR1 and CDR2: MNHEY and SMNVEV (reference sequence). The CDR3 is 12 residues long. Trimming removed 6 bases at V and 6 bases at J, with 12 bases between. CDR3 loop: CASSPPGGEQYF. The DNA of the CDR3 is TGTGCCAGCAGCCCTCCTGGTGGCGAGCAGTACTTC.

The table lists this clonotype with many counts. The chain recombines TRBV2 with TRBJ2-7, with D hard to call. V lost 4 bases and J lost 6, with 7 bases in between. Germline V gene lookup returns CDR1 SNHLY and CDR2 FYNNEI. The CDR3 contains 11 residues. The CDR3 spells CASSAASEQYF. The CDR3 nucleotides read TGTGCCAGCAGTGCTGCCAGCGAGCAGTACTTC. Drawing the rest from reference TRBV2 and TRBJ2-7, the complete variable domain is EPEVTQTPSHQVTQMGQEVILRCVPISNHLYFYWYRQILGQKVEFLVSFYNNEISEKSEIFDDQFSVERPDGSNFTLKIRSTKLEDSAMYFCASSAASEQYFGPGTRLTVT.

This clonotype was seen ten or more times. The rearrangement links TRBV12-3 or TRBV12-4 to TRBJ2-3; D not certain. V lost 5 bases and J 6 bases, leaving 9 bases between the germline ends. CDR3 size: 12 residues. The DNA for the CDR3 is TGTGCCAGCAGTCCCCCCGGGGATACGCAGTATTTT. Its translation is CASSPPGDTQYF.

This clonotype was detected ten times or more. This chain links TRBV7-2 with TRBJ2-3; 12 nucleotides agree with TRBD2. Germline assignment: CDR1 SGHTA and CDR2 FQGNSA. The CDR3 consists of 16 residues. The junction had 6 bases not matched to a gene; V was cut back by 6 bases and J by 2 bases. CDR3 sequence: CASSFRLAGDTDTQYF. Here the CDR3 DNA reads TGTGCCAGCAGTTTTCGACTAGCGGGAGACACAGATACGCAGTATTTT. Using reference TRBV7-2 and TRBJ2-3 for the parts outside the CDR3, the full variable domain is GAGVSQSPSNKVTEKGKDVELRCDPISGHTALYWYRQSLGQGLEFLIYFQGNSAPDKSGLPSDRFSAERTGGSVSTLTIQRTQQEDSAVYLCASSFRLAGDTDTQYFGPGTRLTVL.

In this sample, this clonotype turned up many times. CDR3 nucleotide sequence: TGTGCCACCAGTGATTTCCGGGAGGGGCTCGGGAATGAGCAGTTCTTC. Encoded protein: CATSDFREGLGNEQFF. The chain recombines TRBV24-1 with TRBJ2-1, with TRBD2 identical over 8 bases. The CDR3 runs 16 residues. V dropped 1 base and J dropped 7; count of bases not matched to a gene: 8. Per the germline V gene, CDR1 is KGHDR and CDR2 is SFDVKD.

This clonotype has ten or more counts. This chain links TRBV7-9 with TRBJ1-1; 8 bases are a match to TRBD1. Germline V gene lookup returns CDR1 SEHNR and CDR2 FQNEAQ (reference sequence). The CDR3 is 14 residues long. J gave up 4 bases and V 5 bases, and 6 bases lay outside the gene matches. For the CDR3, the DNA is TGTGCCAGCAGCCGGACCACAGGGGGCACTGAAGCTTTCTTT. This encodes CASSRTTGGTEAFF.

In this sample, this clonotype turned up many times. J is TRBJ2-5 and V is TRBV28, with 9 nucleotides matching TRBD1. Germline trimming cut 5 bases from V and 2 bases from J; bases unmatched to any gene: 9. The CDR3 contains 16 residues. Germline CDR1 and CDR2: MDHEN and SYDVKM. The CDR3 loop reads CASSEPWDREQETQYF. As DNA, the CDR3 is TGTGCCAGCAGTGAGCCATGGGACAGGGAGCAAGAGACCCAGTACTTC.

There are a few counts of this clonotype. The V call is TRBV5-4, the J call TRBJ1-6; TRBD1 is a possible D gene (6 bases). Trimming removed 2 bases from V and 7 bases from J, with 13 bases in between. Germline V gives CDR1 SGHNT, CDR2 YYREEE (reference sequence). CDR3 length equals 15 residues. CDR3 DNA: TGTGCCAGCAGCTTTACAGGGATAGGCAATTCACCCCTCCACTTT. Its translation: CASSFTGIGNSPLHF.

This clonotype occurred many times. The chain couples TRBV7-2 to TRBJ2-1; tentative D call: TRBD2 (6 bases). V was cut by 1 base and J by 13 bases, with 17 bases left in between. The CDR3 is made up of 14 amino acids. The germline V gene has CDR1 SGHTA and CDR2 FQGNSA. The chain's CDR3 is CASSLDGGVHLQFF. The CDR3 DNA is TGTGCCAGCAGCTTAGATGGCGGGGTTCACCTTCAGTTCTTC.

This clonotype came up many times. This chain links TRBV3-1 with TRBJ1-1; possibly TRBD1 for D (6 bases). This CDR3 has 15 amino acids. Germline V CDR1 and CDR2: LGHDT, YNNKEL (reference sequence). Trimming removed 1 base at V and 1 base at J, with 10 bases between. The CDR3 loop reads CASSQVGGANTEAFF. The CDR3 bases are TGTGCCAGCAGCCAAGTGGGGGGGGCGAACACTGAAGCTTTCTTT.

CDR3 residues: CASRGQGRTDTQYF. The CDR3 DNA sequence: TGTGCCAGCCGCGGACAGGGAAGGACAGATACGCAGTATTTT. This sequence joins TRBV28 and TRBJ2-3; 8 bases are shared with TRBD1. V lost 8 bases and J lost 3; bases outside the gene matches: 7. The germline V gene encodes CDR1 MDHEN and CDR2 SYDVKM. The CDR3 totals 14 residues.

This clonotype showed up many times. The chain has TRBV20-1 and TRBJ2-1; 12 positions agree with TRBD2. CDR3 length: 15 amino acids. V was clipped by 2 bases and J by 3 bases; unmatched bases: 2. Germline assignment: CDR1 DFQATT and CDR2 SNEGSKA (reference sequence). The CDR3 spells CSARKTSGSYNEQFF. Here the CDR3 DNA reads TGCAGTGCTAGAAAGACTAGCGGGAGCTACAATGAGCAGTTCTTC.

This clonotype was observed at least ten times. The chain uses TRBV24-1 and TRBJ2-5; no firm D call. The germline V gene has CDR1 KGHDR and CDR2 SFDVKD. This CDR3 is 12 amino acids long. V shed 2 bases and J shed 4 bases, with 4 bases lying between them. The CDR3 spells CATSDSRETQYF. In DNA, the CDR3 is TGTGCCACCAGTGATTCGAGAGAGACCCAGTACTTC.

This clonotype was counted ten times or more. The CDR3, as DNA: TGCGCCAGCAGCTTGGAAGGTTGGCGGGACTTCACAGATACGCAGTATTTT. As protein: CASSLEGWRDFTDTQYF. The rearrangement links TRBV5-1 to TRBJ2-3; possible D gene TRBD2, 6 bases. Looked up from germline, CDR1 is SGHRS and CDR2 is YFSETQ. The CDR3 runs to 17 residues. Trimming shortened V by 0 bases and J by 2 bases, and 16 bases separated the two germline ends.

In its sample, this clonotype was seen many times. The V call is TRBV30, the J call TRBJ1-2; possible D gene TRBD1, 6 bases. The V end lost 2 bases, the J end lost 5 bases, and 15 bases lay between the germline ends. Per the germline V gene, CDR1 is GTSNPN and CDR2 is SVGIG (reference sequence). The CDR3 runs to 14 residues. For the CDR3, the DNA is TGTGCCTGGAGTACAGGGTCGAATGAGTATGGCTACACCTTC. Translation gives CAWSTGSNEYGYTF.

The chain is built from TRBV5-1 and TRBJ2-3; no firm D call. CDR1 SGHRS and CDR2 YFSETQ come from the germline V gene. The length of the CDR3 is 15 residues. Deletions cut 2 bases from V and 0 bases from J, with 10 bases between. DNA for the CDR3: TGCGCCAGCAGCTTAAAGACCGGGAGCACAGATACGCAGTATTTT. This gives the protein CASSLKTGSTDTQYF.

This clonotype was counted ten times or more. The J gene is TRBJ1-4, the V gene TRBV6-5, with D possibly matching TRBD1 (6 bases). The germline CDR1 and CDR2 sequences are MNHEY and SVGAGI. The V end lost 2 bases, the J end lost 7 bases, and 14 bases lay between the germline ends. CDR3 length: 15 amino acids. In DNA form, the CDR3 reads TGTGCCAGCAGTTACGGGGGGGGGCTTGGTGAAAAACTGTTTTTT. It translates to CASSYGGGLGEKLFF.

This clonotype was counted ten times or more. The chain employs TRBV20-1 and TRBJ1-5; TRBD1 might be the D (5 bases). Deletions cut 3 bases from V and 0 bases from J, with 27 bases between. Germline V CDR1 and CDR2: DFQATT, SNEGSKA (reference sequence). The length of the CDR3 is 20 residues. CDR3 sequence: CSARSQEGILLPYSNQPQHF. The CDR3 DNA follows: TGCAGTGCTAGGTCACAGGAGGGGATACTACTTCCATATAGCAATCAGCCCCAGCATTTT.

This clonotype has a count of ten or more. V is TRBV9 and J is TRBJ2-3; D possibly corresponds to TRBD2 (5 bases). Germline V CDR1 and CDR2: SGDLS, YYNGEE. Deletions cut 3 bases from V and 2 bases from J, with 13 bases between. The CDR3 extends over 15 amino acids. CDR3 sequence: CASSAEGLDTDTQYF. CDR3 sequence (DNA): TGTGCCAGCAGCGCCGAAGGACTCGACACAGATACGCAGTATTTT.

In its sample, this clonotype was seen once. J is TRBJ1-1 and V is TRBV7-9; possibly TRBD1 for D (5 bases). The V and J ends lost 0 bases and 4 bases respectively, with 12 bases between them. The V gene's germline CDR1 is SEHNR and CDR2 FQNEAQ (reference sequence). This CDR3 region has 15 residues. The DNA of the CDR3 is TGTGCCAGCAGCTTAGCGATACAGGTCGGCACTGAAGCTTTCTTT. This codes for CASSLAIQVGTEAFF.

This clonotype was recorded many times. V is TRBV2 and J is TRBJ1-2; D is unresolved. Trimming removed 8 bases at V and 4 bases at J, with 11 bases between. Germline V CDR1 and CDR2: SNHLY, FYNNEI. There are 12 residues in the CDR3. CDR3 sequence: CASLYGSYGYTF. The CDR3 nucleotides read TGTGCCAGCTTGTACGGCTCCTATGGCTACACCTTC.

This clonotype was seen ten or more times. The V and J genes are TRBV4-1 and TRBJ2-1; no firm D call. The CDR3 runs 14 residues. The V and J ends lost 4 bases and 4 bases respectively, with 11 bases between them. The germline CDR1 and CDR2 sequences are MGHRA and YSYEKL. The CDR3 reads CASSLPQDYNEQFF. CDR3 sequence (DNA): TGCGCCAGCAGCCTCCCGCAGGATTACAATGAGCAGTTCTTC.

The sample holds many counts of this clonotype. J is TRBJ2-4 and V is TRBV30, with D possibly matching TRBD1 (6 bases). Germline lookup yields CDR1 GTSNPN and CDR2 SVGIG (reference sequence). V lost 1 base and J 3 bases, leaving 13 bases between the germline ends. The CDR3 extends over 15 amino acids. This chain's CDR3 is CAWSDRQGLKNIQYF. The CDR3 nucleotides are TGTGCCTGGAGTGATCGGCAGGGGCTCAAAAACATTCAGTACTTC.

The chain has TRBV4-2 and TRBJ2-1; possible D gene TRBD2, 5 bases. The CDR3 sequence is 16 residues long. Per germline, CDR1 LGHNA and CDR2 YNFKEQ. V dropped 1 base and J dropped 7 bases, with 17 bases sitting between them. The CDR3 sequence is CASSQAGIGERNEQFF. CDR3 nucleotides: TGTGCCAGCAGCCAAGCGGGGATTGGGGAGAGAAATGAGCAGTTCTTC.

At least ten counts were recorded for this clonotype. This chain connects TRBV29-1 to TRBJ2-3; maybe TRBD1 (5 bases). CDR3 length: 16 amino acids. V shed 2 bases and J shed 4 bases, with 19 bases lying between them. From germline, CDR1 is SQVTM and CDR2 ANQGSEA. CDR3 DNA: TGCAGCGTTGAATTTTTTGGGGCCACCACAGCAGATACGCAGTATTTT. Amino acid sequence: CSVEFFGATTADTQYF.

The V and J genes are TRBV29-1 and TRBJ2-1, with 16 bases aligning to TRBD2. The CDR3 length is 15 residues. Germline loops: CDR1 SQVTM, CDR2 ANQGSEA. V lost 6 bases and J lost 13; bases outside the gene matches: 12. In nucleotides, the CDR3 is TGCAGCGTCTCCTACCCCGGGACTAGCGGGGGGGCTCAGTTCTTC. Translating gives CSVSYPGTSGGAQFF.

This clonotype appeared a few times. At one boundary the junction diverges from the germline segment, which might be a read error. The CDR3 DNA reads TGTGCCTGGATGACAGGGTTTCAGACCCAGCACTTC. It codes for CAWMTGFQTQHF. V is TRBV30 and J is TRBJ2-5; 7 bases align to TRBD1. The CDR3 is made up of 12 amino acids. Germline V gives CDR1 GTSNPN, CDR2 SVGIG (reference sequence). The entire variable domain, with the rest obtained from reference TRBV30 and TRBJ2-5, is as follows: SQTIHQWPATLVQPVGSPLSLECTVEGTSNPNLYWYRQAAGRGLQLLFYSVGIGQISSEVPQNLSASRPQDRQFILSSKKLLLSDSGFYLCAWMTGFQTQHFGPGTRLLVL.

This chain uses TRBV19 with TRBJ2-7; 12 bases map to TRBD2. Germline V CDR1 and CDR2: LNHDA, SQIVND (reference sequence). The CDR3 is 16 residues long. The V gene end was trimmed by 5 bases and the J gene end by 3 bases; junction bases not matched to a gene: 8. The CDR3 DNA reads as TGTGCCAGTAGTCGAACGACTAGCGGGGGCTTCTACGAGCAGTACTTC. It encodes CASSRTTSGGFYEQYF.

This clonotype was seen many times. The genes are TRBV28 and TRBJ2-2; 9 bases match TRBD1. The CDR3 length is 16 residues. Germline lookup yields CDR1 MDHEN and CDR2 SYDVKM. V was pared by 6 bases and J by 1 base, with 6 bases of the junction left unmatched. The CDR3 sequence is CASRGTGTVNTGELFF. The CDR3 DNA follows: TGTGCCAGCAGGGGGACAGGGACGGTGAACACCGGGGAGCTGTTTTTT.

This clonotype was picked up many times. The chain recombines TRBV7-2 with TRBJ2-1; 7 nucleotides match TRBD1. Germline V gene lookup returns CDR1 SGHTA and CDR2 FQGNSA. The CDR3 loop spans 15 amino acids. V lost 5 bases, J lost 1 base, and 5 bases stayed unmatched. CDR3 nucleotide sequence: TGTGCCAGCAGCCCCGGACAGGCTTCCTACAATGAGCAGTTCTTC. Its protein product is CASSPGQASYNEQFF.

This clonotype was seen ten or more times. The chain links TRBV9 to TRBJ1-2; 7 bases align to TRBD1. This CDR3 spans 14 amino acids. The germline V gene encodes CDR1 SGDLS and CDR2 YYNGEE. Unmatched junction bases numbered 7, after V lost 4 bases and J lost 4 bases. CDR3 nucleotides: TGTGCCAGCAGCCCGGGACAGCTTCTCTATGGCTACACCTTC. Its translation: CASSPGQLLYGYTF.